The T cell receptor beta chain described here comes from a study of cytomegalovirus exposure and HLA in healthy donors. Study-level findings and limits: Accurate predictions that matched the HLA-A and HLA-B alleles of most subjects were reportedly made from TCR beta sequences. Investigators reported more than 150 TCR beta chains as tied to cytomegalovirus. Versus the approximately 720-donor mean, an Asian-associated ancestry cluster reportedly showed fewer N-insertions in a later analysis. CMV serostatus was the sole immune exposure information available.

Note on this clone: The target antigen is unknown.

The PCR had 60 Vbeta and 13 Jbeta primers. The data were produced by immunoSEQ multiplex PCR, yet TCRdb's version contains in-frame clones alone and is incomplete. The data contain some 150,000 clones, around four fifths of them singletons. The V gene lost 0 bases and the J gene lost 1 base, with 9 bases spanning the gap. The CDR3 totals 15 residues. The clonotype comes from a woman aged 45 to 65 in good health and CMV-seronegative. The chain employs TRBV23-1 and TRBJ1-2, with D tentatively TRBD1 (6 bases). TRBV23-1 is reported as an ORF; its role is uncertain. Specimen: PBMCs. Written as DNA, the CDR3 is TGCGCCAGCAGTCAATCACAGGGATGTAACTATGGCTACACCTTC. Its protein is CASSQSQGCNYGYTF.